This T cell receptor (beta chain) is drawn from a study of coeliac disease. Overall study context: High-resolution HLA typing was lacking; TRBV7-2 bias was queried instead.

Repertoires were generated with immunoSEQ multiplex PCR, while TCRdb's copy carries only in-frame clones and drops some. This repertoire shows 2,500 to 3,000 clones, around half found once; its top ten account for 10%. General observations from the study: Active celiac intraepithelial and lamina propria samples had lower TRB and TRG clonality than control samples. The authors considered this approach unsuitable for unbiased detection of gliadin-specific T cells. Intraepithelial and lamina propria fractions were not highly pure. Few TRB amino acid sequences were shared between samples; most were unique.

Germline V gene sequence: CDR1 MNHEY, CDR2 SVGAGI. The V gene lost 0 bases and the J gene lost 8 bases, with 10 bases spanning the gap. The CDR3 loop spans 13 amino acids. Comment on this clone: The antigen is not known.

This chain connects TRBV6-5 to TRBJ1-2; D might be TRBD1 (5 bases). This TCR derives from a man in his fifties or sixties with active celiac disease. The sample comprised intraepithelial lymphocytes from the gut. The CDR3 nucleotides read TGTGCCAGCAGTTACTCTAACAGGAACGGCTACACCTTC. This sequence encodes CASSYSNRNGYTF.